A single sample is the source of the 18 T cell receptor beta chains below, sequenced in a study of cytomegalovirus exposure and HLA in healthy donors (dated by TCRdb to about 2017). To prepare the library, the immunoSEQ multiplex PCR assay was applied. For the multiplex PCR, a mixture combining 60 forward primers for TCR Vbeta segments and 13 reverse primers for TCR Jbeta segments was used. Entries here come from immuneACCESS through TCRdb and include only in-frame sequences with V and J called. Some clones fail to appear in such tables; in the studies checked, an unresolved V gene covers under half of the shortfall, and the cause of the remainder is unknown. The table for this sample records about 38,000 clones. Jointly, the top ten make up about 9.2% of the sample. Sequencing input: PBMCs. The source is a man aged 40-55 years in good health and CMV-seropositive.

The J gene is TRBJ2-3, the V gene TRBV5-6; 13 bases are shared with TRBD2. The junction had 12 bases not matched to a gene; V was cut back by 4 bases and J by 4 bases. The CDR3 spans 18 residues. Looked up from germline, CDR1 is SGHDT and CDR2 is YYEEEE. For the CDR3, the DNA is TGTGCCAGCAGCGCCCCCGGGACTAGCGGGATGGGGGCAGATACGCAGTATTTT. This translates into CASSAPGTSGMGADTQYF.

This chain uses TRBV6-6 with TRBJ1-5, with D tentatively TRBD1 (5 bases). CDR1 is MNHNY and CDR2 is SVGAGI in the germline V gene (reference sequence). The CDR3 sequence is 12 residues long. Trimming left V 6 bases short and J 5 bases short, with 8 bases between. CDR3 nucleotide sequence: TGTGCCAGCAGGCGGGGGGATCAGCCCCAGCATTTT. The encoded protein is CASRRGDQPQHF.

The rearrangement links TRBV7-2 to TRBJ2-5, with TRBD2 identical over 12 bases. V lost 2 bases to trimming and J lost 2 bases; unmatched junction nucleotides: 3. CDR1 and CDR2 (germline): SGHTA, FQGNSA. The CDR3 length is 16 residues. CDR3 region: CASSLLAGGLQETQYF. The CDR3 region has the DNA TGTGCCAGCAGCTTACTAGCGGGAGGGCTTCAAGAGACCCAGTACTTC.

This rearrangement joins TRBV7-2 to TRBJ2-5, with 9 positions matching TRBD1. CDR1 and CDR2 from the germline V gene are SGHTA and FQGNSA. V lost 7 bases to trimming and J lost 4 bases; unmatched junction nucleotides: 10. This CDR3 contains 15 residues. This CDR3 is CASTPGQGRGETQYF. In DNA form, the CDR3 reads TGTGCCAGCACCCCGGGACAGGGTAGAGGAGAGACCCAGTACTTC.

The chain carries TRBV2 and TRBJ1-2, with D maybe TRBD1 (5 bases). Germline loops: CDR1 SNHLY, CDR2 FYNNEI. This CDR3 has 14 residues. The ends were cut back, 4 bases at V and 1 base at J, with 10 bases in the middle. The CDR3 loop is CASSGRTLNYGYTF. In nucleotides, the CDR3 is TGTGCCAGCAGTGGCCGGACACTTAACTATGGCTACACCTTC.

V usage is TRBV6-1 and J usage is TRBJ2-3, with 11 bases identical to TRBD2. This CDR3 has 18 amino acids. Germline V CDR1 and CDR2: MNHNS, SASEGT. The V and J ends lost 2 bases and 2 bases, in that order; junction bases with no gene match: 9. The CDR3 loop reads CASSESGRSGRATDTQYF. For the CDR3, the DNA is TGTGCCAGCAGTGAATCCGGGCGTAGCGGGAGGGCCACAGATACGCAGTATTTT.

The chain links TRBV10-2 to TRBJ1-3; D is undetermined. This CDR3 has 12 residues. The germline gives CDR1 WSHSY, CDR2 SAAADI. Trimming left V 10 bases short and J 1 base short, with 8 bases between. CDR3 protein: CATEGSGNTIYF. The CDR3 DNA is TGCGCCACTGAGGGTTCTGGAAACACCATATATTTT.

The chain joins TRBV7-2 to TRBJ1-1; D remains unclear. The CDR3 runs to 14 residues. CDR1 SGHTA and CDR2 FQGNSA come from the germline V gene. V lost 1 base, J lost 7 bases, and 13 bases lay in between. In nucleotides, the CDR3 is TGTGCCAGCAGCTTAGAGAGTTTTACCTTTGAAGCTTTCTTT. This gives the protein CASSLESFTFEAFF. Filled out from reference TRBV7-2 and TRBJ1-1, the complete variable domain reads GAGVSQSPSNKVTEKGKDVELRCDPISGHTALYWYRQSLGQGLEFLIYFQGNSAPDKSGLPSDRFSAERTGGSVSTLTIQRTQQEDSAVYLCASSLESFTFEAFFGQGTRLTVV.

The V gene is TRBV18, the J gene TRBJ2-7; a possible D gene is TRBD1 (6 bases). V lost 6 bases, J lost 3 bases, and 12 bases lay in between. Germline V gives CDR1 KGHSH, CDR2 LQKENI. The CDR3 has 13 residues. The CDR3 spells CASSWGQNYEQYF. CDR3 sequence (DNA): TGTGCCAGCTCCTGGGGGCAGAACTACGAGCAGTACTTC.

The V gene is TRBV6-5, the J gene TRBJ1-1, with 7 bases matching TRBD1. CDR3 size: 14 residues. The V gene end was trimmed by 5 bases and the J gene end by 3 bases; junction bases not matched to a gene: 6. CDR1 MNHEY and CDR2 SVGAGI come from the germline V gene. CDR3 DNA sequence: TGTGCCAGCAGTCGACAGGGCCTCTACACTGAAGCTTTCTTT. The encoded protein is CASSRQGLYTEAFF.

V usage is TRBV28 and J usage is TRBJ2-1, with 7 bases lining up with TRBD1. This CDR3 contains 15 residues. The V segment lost 4 bases and the J segment 6 bases; nucleotides outside the gene matches: 9. The germline V gene has CDR1 MDHEN and CDR2 SYDVKM. Here the CDR3 reads CASSSSFRGSNEQFF. Written as DNA, the CDR3 is TGTGCCAGCAGTTCTTCCTTCAGGGGGTCCAATGAGCAGTTCTTC.

V usage is TRBV27 and J usage is TRBJ2-3, with D unclear. Germline assignment: CDR1 MNHEY and CDR2 SMNVEV (reference sequence). V was shortened by 3 bases and J by 1 base, with 8 bases between the two germline ends. The CDR3 contains 14 residues. The CDR3 bases are TGTGCCAGCAGTTTGGCGGAAGGCACAGATACGCAGTATTTT. Protein sequence: CASSLAEGTDTQYF.

The CDR3 nucleotides read TGCGCCAGCAGCCAAGATCGGGGAAGGTCTGGAAACACCATATATTTT. Translated: CASSQDRGRSGNTIYF. The chain couples TRBV4-1 to TRBJ1-3; the D is unclear. Germline V gene sequence: CDR1 MGHRA, CDR2 YSYEKL. Trimming cost V 0 bases and J 1 base, with 10 bases left between them. The CDR3 totals 16 residues.

The V call is TRBV12-5, the J call TRBJ2-1; the match to TRBD2 covers 7 bases. From germline, CDR1 is LGHNT and CDR2 FRNRAP. This CDR3 is 14 amino acids long. Unmatched junction bases numbered 4, after V lost 3 bases and J lost 5 bases. The CDR3 sequence: CASGLFGGNNEQFF. The CDR3 bases are TGTGCTAGTGGTTTATTCGGGGGGAACAATGAGCAGTTCTTC.

The chain is built from TRBV6-5 and TRBJ1-5; 10 bases fit TRBD1. The CDR3 covers 15 residues. V lost 8 bases and J lost 4; bases outside the gene matches: 8. The V gene's germline CDR1 is MNHEY and CDR2 SVGAGI. CDR3 residues: CASGIRGQGNQPQHF. The CDR3 coding sequence is TGTGCCAGCGGTATTAGGGGACAGGGGAATCAGCCCCAGCATTTT.

This chain links TRBV5-8 with TRBJ2-1; tentative D call: TRBD2 (5 bases). Trimming left V 0 bases short and J 0 bases short, with 7 bases between. The CDR3 has 15 amino acids. Germline CDR1 SGHTS, CDR2 YDEGEE. The chain's CDR3 is CASSLGLISYNEQFF. CDR3 in DNA: TGTGCCAGCAGCTTGGGACTAATCTCCTACAATGAGCAGTTCTTC. The entire variable domain, with the rest obtained from reference TRBV5-8 and TRBJ2-1, is as follows: EAGVTQSPTHLIKTRGQQATLRCSPISGHTSVYWYQQALGLGLQFLLWYDEGEERNRGNFPPRFSGRQFPNYSSELNVNALELEDSALYLCASSLGLISYNEQFFGPGTRLTVL.

The chain carries TRBV30 and TRBJ2-2; 9 nucleotides line up with TRBD2. Germline CDR1 is GTSNPN and CDR2 is SVGIG (reference sequence). CDR3 length: 14 amino acids. Trimming removed 7 bases from V and 7 bases from J; junction bases left unmatched: 10. The DNA for the CDR3 is TGTGCCTCAATAGCGGGAGTTCAGATCGGGGAGCTGTTTTTT. Residues: CASIAGVQIGELFF.

The rearrangement links TRBV6-1 to TRBJ1-2, with unresolved D. The V and J ends lost 2 bases and 4 bases respectively, with 14 bases between them. Germline-derived CDR1 and CDR2 are MNHNS and SASEGT. The CDR3 is made up of 15 amino acids. The CDR3: CASSESALSSYGYTF. The CDR3 DNA is TGTGCCAGCAGTGAATCTGCACTCTCGTCCTATGGCTACACCTTC.